This T cell receptor (beta chain) was sequenced in a study of cytomegalovirus exposure and HLA in healthy donors. Regarding the study as a whole: The finding came from a later analysis; first-cohort TCR clusters tended to co-occur in the approximately 120 validation repertoires.

Profiling relied on immunoSEQ multiplex PCR, and the TCRdb table lists in-frame clones only, not all of them. Seen here are 220,000 or so clones, 90% to 95% observed once, and the top ten hold roughly 1%. As regards this clone: Its antigen is unknown.

The sequenced material came from PBMCs. This clonotype was sampled from a woman aged 18-29 years in good health and CMV-seronegative.

The CDR3 sequence is CASVQGRRNTEAFF. In DNA, the CDR3 is TGTGCCAGCGTACAGGGGCGGAGGAACACTGAAGCTTTCTTT. The chain couples TRBV28 to TRBJ1-1; 7 bases line up with TRBD1. This CDR3 has 14 amino acids. The germline gives CDR1 MDHEN, CDR2 SYDVKM. The trim removed 8 bases at V and 1 base at J, leaving 7 bases unmatched.